This section outlines one T cell receptor (beta chain) sequence together with its context. The data originate from a study of blood T cell repertoires in COVID-19. Seattle patients were enrolled while actively infected and followed longitudinally. Deletions cut 6 bases from V and 3 bases from J, with 15 bases between. There are 15 residues in the CDR3. Germline V gene data show CDR1 as SGHRS and CDR2 as YFSETQ. Assay: immunoSEQ multiplex PCR; the TCRdb copy retains only in-frame clones and omits some. The sample holds more than 300,000 clones, more than 75% seen once. The chain carries TRBV5-1 and TRBJ2-2; TRBD1 might be the D (5 bases). The sequence was collected from a woman between 25 and 40 years old with COVID-19, enrolled during active disease. Sequences were obtained from peripheral blood. CDR3 region: CASTPRVGDTGELFF. CDR3 in DNA: TGCGCCAGCACCCCCAGGGTAGGGGACACCGGGGAGCTGTTTTTT.